These 14 T cell receptor beta chains originate from one sample sequenced in a study of blood T cell repertoires in COVID-19. Clones were sequenced by immunoSEQ multiplex PCR, and TCRdb holds only the in-frame ones, with some missing. The sample contains 60,000 to 65,000 clones, 77% of which appear only once. The sample comprised peripheral blood. The receptors were gathered from a human donor in a cohort sampled during active COVID-19.

The chain is built from TRBV4-1 and TRBJ1-1; 8 bases are a match to TRBD1. The length of the CDR3 is 13 residues. Germline V lookup: CDR1 MGHRA, CDR2 YSYEKL. The trim removed 2 bases at V and 11 bases at J, leaving 7 bases unmatched. The CDR3 coding sequence is TGCGCCAGCAGCCAACAGGGGGCGGGTGCGGCTTTCTTT. This gives the protein CASSQQGAGAAFF.

This chain links TRBV28 with TRBJ2-7, with TRBD2 identical over 13 bases. The length of the CDR3 is 14 residues. The V gene's germline CDR1 is MDHEN and CDR2 SYDVKM. The V gene end was trimmed by 6 bases and the J gene end by 5 bases; junction bases not matched to a gene: 4. The CDR3 coding sequence is TGTGCCAGCAGGACTAGCGGGAGGCCCCACGAGCAGTACTTC. Protein product: CASRTSGRPHEQYF.

This chain uses TRBV30 with TRBJ2-1; perhaps TRBD2 as D (6 bases). Per germline, CDR1 GTSNPN and CDR2 SVGIG (reference sequence). Trimming removed 0 bases from V and 7 bases from J, with 22 bases in between. The CDR3 is 17 amino acids. The CDR3 nucleotides are TGTGCCTGGAGTGTAACCCTCGGGGGTGGGGTTGTAAATGAGCAGTTCTTC. Its protein is CAWSVTLGGGVVNEQFF.

The V call is TRBV5-4, the J call TRBJ2-7, with 13 nucleotides matching TRBD2. This CDR3 contains 16 residues. The germline V gene has CDR1 SGHNT and CDR2 YYREEE (reference sequence). With V trimmed by 4 bases and J by 5 bases, 9 bases remained unmatched. The CDR3 here is CASSRWTSGSFDEQYF. CDR3 nucleotides: TGTGCCAGCAGCCGATGGACTAGCGGGAGCTTCGACGAGCAGTACTTC.

The genes are TRBV7-2 and TRBJ1-1; 9 bases line up with TRBD1. In germline, CDR1 is SGHTA, CDR2 FQGNSA. The CDR3 sequence is 16 residues long. V was pared by 4 bases and J by 3 bases, with 9 bases of the junction left unmatched. CDR3 DNA sequence: TGTGCCAGCAGCTCTTTCTACGACAGGGGGGACACTGAAGCTTTCTTT. Protein sequence: CASSSFYDRGDTEAFF.

The chain combines TRBV5-6 with TRBJ1-2, with TRBD1 as a possible D gene (6 bases). The V gene's germline CDR1 is SGHDT and CDR2 YYEEEE. This CDR3 is built from 15 residues. The V end was cut by 0 bases, the J end by 0 bases, with 9 bases between. CDR3 amino acids: CASSLGTGSNYGYTF. CDR3 bases: TGTGCCAGCAGCTTGGGCACAGGGTCTAACTATGGCTACACCTTC.

This chain links TRBV27 with TRBJ1-2; 8 bases are a match to TRBD1. V lost 6 bases, J lost 8 bases, and 14 bases stayed unmatched. Germline lookup yields CDR1 MNHEY and CDR2 SMNVEV (reference sequence). The CDR3 consists of 15 residues. The CDR3 region is CASREAGGVPSGYTF. The CDR3 bases are TGTGCCAGCAGGGAGGCAGGGGGCGTTCCGAGCGGCTACACCTTC.

J is TRBJ1-1 and V is TRBV5-4, with D hard to call. Trimming took off 2 bases at V and 3 bases at J, with 11 bases between the two ends. Germline V gene lookup returns CDR1 SGHNT and CDR2 YYREEE (reference sequence). The CDR3 is made up of 14 amino acids. The CDR3 is CASSLEPPYTEAFF. DNA for the CDR3: TGTGCCAGCAGCTTAGAGCCCCCTTACACTGAAGCTTTCTTT.

This clone was seen many times. The rearrangement links TRBV2 to TRBJ1-4; 8 bases are shared with TRBD1. Germline values: CDR1 SNHLY, CDR2 FYNNEI. V shed 2 bases and J 5 bases; nucleotides not matched to a gene: 7. The CDR3 extends over 16 amino acids. The CDR3 spells CASSEWGTGSNEKLFF. CDR3 nucleotides: TGTGCCAGCAGTGAATGGGGGACAGGTTCGAATGAAAAACTGTTTTTT. Combining the CDR3 with reference TRBV2 and TRBJ1-4 gives the whole variable domain EPEVTQTPSHQVTQMGQEVILRCVPISNHLYFYWYRQILGQKVEFLVSFYNNEISEKSEIFDDQFSVERPDGSNFTLKIRSTKLEDSAMYFCASSEWGTGSNEKLFFGSGTQLSVL.

The gene calls are TRBV7-9 and TRBJ1-4, with D unresolved. Trimming left V 1 base short and J 7 bases short, with 10 bases between. Germline CDR1 is SEHNR and CDR2 is FQNEAQ (reference sequence). The CDR3 runs 14 residues. The CDR3 region has the DNA TGTGCCAGCAGCTTAGTGATGCCGGTTGAAAAACTGTTTTTT. This gives the protein CASSLVMPVEKLFF. Full variable domain (missing parts from reference TRBV7-9 and TRBJ1-4): DTGVSQNPRHKITKRGQNVTFRCDPISEHNRLYWYRQTLGQGPEFLTYFQNEAQLEKSRLLSDRFSAERPKGSFSTLEIQRTEQGDSAMYLCASSLVMPVEKLFFGSGTQLSVL.

The genes are TRBV10-3 and TRBJ1-6, with TRBD1 matching 11 bases. Trimming cost V 10 bases and J 7 bases; bases outside gene matches: 3. This CDR3 has 13 residues. Germline CDR1 and CDR2: ENHRY and SYGVKD. The CDR3 loop is CASGTGGNSPLHF. The DNA for the CDR3 is TGTGCCAGCGGGACAGGGGGGAATTCACCCCTCCACTTT.

This chain joins TRBV3-1 (or the pseudogene TRBV3-2) and TRBJ2-1; no reliable D call. The length of the CDR3 is 14 residues. Per the germline V gene, CDR1 is LGHDT and CDR2 is YNNKEL (reference sequence). V was trimmed by 1 base and J by 7 bases, leaving 11 bases between them. As DNA, the CDR3 is TGTGCCAGCAGCCAAGGGAGTAGGAGAAATGAGCAGTTCTTC. Translated: CASSQGSRRNEQFF.

CDR3 amino acids: CAWSVTGVGNTIYF. CDR3 bases: TGTGCCTGGAGTGTAACCGGAGTTGGAAACACCATATATTTT. This chain joins TRBV30 and TRBJ1-3, with D unclear. CDR1 GTSNPN and CDR2 SVGIG come from the germline V gene (reference sequence). The CDR3 consists of 14 residues. The germline V and J ends were trimmed by 0 bases and 3 bases, with 9 bases remaining between them.

This rearrangement joins TRBV28 to TRBJ2-7, with D unresolved. The V and J ends lost 6 bases and 3 bases respectively, with 12 bases between them. This CDR3 is built from 13 residues. In germline, CDR1 is MDHEN, CDR2 SYDVKM. The CDR3 region is CASSLPPSYEQYF. The CDR3 coding sequence is TGTGCCAGCAGCCTCCCACCCAGCTACGAGCAGTACTTC.